The next 3 T cell receptor beta chains were all read from a single sample in a study of T-cell memory formation after mild COVID-19. TCRdb reprocessed the 5' RACE reads via MiXCR and lists one record per CDR3 protein. This sample has around 340,000 distinct CDR3 sequences, with roughly 15% found just once. The sample comprised PBMCs or a T cell subset sorted from them (not recorded which). Receptor source: a man between 18 and 35 years old who had mild COVID-19 (a few samples of this study predate the infection). Cell type and time point are not known.

V is TRBV15 and J is TRBJ2-5; D gene uncertain. V lost 5 bases, J lost 1 base, and 8 bases lay in between. The CDR3 has 13 residues. CDR1 is LNHNV, CDR2 YYDKDF, per germline (reference sequence). The CDR3, as DNA: TGTGCCACCAGCCCGTTGGGCCAAGAGACCCAGTACTTC. Translated, it gives CATSPLGQETQYF. Based on the CDR3 plus reference TRBV15 and TRBJ2-5, the full variable domain is DAMVIQNPRYQVTQFGKPVTLSCSQTLNHNVMYWYQQKSSQAPKLLFHYYDKDFNNEADTPDNFQSRRPNTSFCFLDIRSPGLGDTAMYLCATSPLGQETQYFGPGTRLLVL.

The chain has TRBV7-2 and TRBJ1-2; D remains unclear. V lost 5 bases and J lost 3, with 10 bases in between. The CDR3 spans 13 residues. Germline lookup yields CDR1 SGHTA and CDR2 FQGNSA. CDR3 nucleotide sequence: TGTGCCAGCAGCCCCGGATGGGACTATGGCTACACCTTC. It encodes CASSPGWDYGYTF.

The V and J genes are TRBV27 and TRBJ1-2; tentative D call: TRBD1 (6 bases). Germline-derived CDR1 and CDR2 are MNHEY and SMNVEV (reference sequence). Deletions cut 4 bases from V and 6 bases from J, with 24 bases between. This CDR3 region has 17 residues. The chain's CDR3 is CASSSTSDSLQGNGYTF. The CDR3, as DNA: TGTGCCAGCAGTTCCACTTCGGACAGCCTTCAAGGGAATGGCTACACCTTC.